This TCR beta chain was obtained from a study of PD-1 blockade in classical Hodgkin lymphoma (TCRdb year 2020). For context, the study as a whole: Nivolumab dosing was 3 mg/kg intravenously every 2 weeks, continuing until either disease progression or unacceptable toxicity. The study used CyTOF and TCR beta sequencing to define a peripheral blood immune signature of response to PD-1 blockade in classical Hodgkin lymphoma. What the work shows at the level of the full study, not this receptor alone: The study was restricted to a single clinical trial cohort, and the causes of repertoire differences, possibly disease activity or prior therapy, were left undefined. Trial patients with a complete response had baseline diversity similar to that of newly diagnosed patients, while partial responders and progressors had significantly lower diversity. Baseline TCR diversity was reported to be lower in newly diagnosed patients than in healthy donors, and even lower in relapsed/refractory patients. Lower diversity was seen in patients whose nivolumab began less than 1 year after ASCT, and these patients were left out of later analyses so that immune reconstitution would not confound the results. CD4+ but not CD8+ TCR diversity rose significantly by C4D1 (p=0.0027 vs p=0.16), most apparent in complete responders (p=0.02).

Genomic DNA was extracted with the Qiagen DNeasy kit from unsorted PBMCs and from negatively selected CD4+ and CD8+ fractions. Amplification of TCR beta CDR3 regions was done by immunoSEQ multiplex PCR with primers that anneal to V and J segments. A synthetic immune receptor repertoire was used to minimize amplification bias, and any residual bias was removed computationally once sequencing was done. On the authors' methods: Repertoire diversity was quantified as the Shannon entropy index using custom Python scripts. Unsorted, CD4+ and CD8+ repertoires were examined separately, except in combined analyses, for which CD4+ and CD8+ sequences were merged in silico. A clone was considered expanded if an increase in frequency of at least 2-fold after treatment relative to C1D1 was found, and a pseudocount of 0.5 was applied to clones undetected at baseline. Clones with 0 or 1 copy at C1D1 were defined as singleton clones, while clones with 2 or more copies were defined as non-singleton clones. By matching protein sequences in sorted samples from the same patient, clones expanded in unsorted samples were annotated as CD4+, CD8+ or unknown. Wilcoxon tests were applied to paired samples to test diversity changes from C1D1 to C4D1. Here the immuneACCESS table is served through TCRdb, limited to in-frame sequences with V and J called. Missing clones are a known gap in these copies; in checked studies unresolved V genes cover under half, and the rest lacks a known reason. That table is the source of V, J and clone size, and D and trimming were worked out from the DNA. Within this sample are 40,000 to 65,000 clones, with 81% of them counted one time only. Clones ranked in the top ten supply under 20% of the sample.

A word on this clone: Its cognate antigen has yet to be identified. No base qualities exist here, and no much larger clone lies one base off it.

Trimming costs V 4 bases and J 0 bases, and their ends lie 15 bases apart. As encoded in the germline V gene, CDR1 is LGHNA while CDR2 is YSLEER. The CDR3 measures 16 amino acids from cysteine to phenylalanine. Solely the CDR3 DNA is kept, with 48 bases framed from the first base. Taken with the paper, the label for time point translates to: cycle 1 day 1 (C1D1), immediately before nivolumab initiation. Every trial patient had relapsed following autologous stem cell transplantation, and prior brentuximab vedotin exposure was what differed among cohorts A, B and C. The trial cohort included more than 55 patients with relapsed/refractory classical Hodgkin lymphoma, and each patient had a best overall response of complete response, partial response or progressive disease. Single-agent nivolumab was administered to trial patients in the multi-cohort phase II CheckMate 205 trial. An independent review committee assessed best overall response by applying the 2007 International Working Group response criteria. Trial PBMCs were collected just before the start of nivolumab (C1D1) and during therapy at cycle 2 day 1 and cycle 4 day 1. Peripheral blood was collected in 8 mL Vacutainer Cell Preparation Tubes, from which PBMCs were isolated by centrifugation and then cryopreserved.

The sequence was obtained from a human donor with classical Hodgkin lymphoma. The material was peripheral blood mononuclear cells (PBMCs), obtained at baseline. The V and J segments used are TRBV4-3 and TRBJ1-2, with TRBD1 as a weak D call on 5 bases. The nucleotide sequence reads as follows: TGCGCCAGCAGCCCGGTCGGGACCGAAGCTAACTATGGCTACACCTTC. Translated, it gives CASSPVGTEANYGYTF.